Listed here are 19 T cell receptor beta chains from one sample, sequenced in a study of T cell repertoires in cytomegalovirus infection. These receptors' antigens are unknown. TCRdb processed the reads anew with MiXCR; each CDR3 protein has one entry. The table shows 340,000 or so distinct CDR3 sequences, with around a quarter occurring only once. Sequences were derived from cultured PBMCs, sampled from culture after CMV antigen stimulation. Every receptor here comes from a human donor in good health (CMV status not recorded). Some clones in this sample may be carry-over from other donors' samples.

The CDR3 region is CASSSGSKYEQFF. CDR3 coding DNA: TGTGCCAGTAGTAGCGGGAGTAAATATGAGCAGTTCTTC. The chain links TRBV19 to TRBJ2-1; 7 bases are a match to TRBD2. The V gene's germline CDR1 is LNHDA and CDR2 SQIVND (reference sequence). The junction had 5 bases not matched to a gene; V was cut back by 4 bases and J by 8 bases. This CDR3 comprises 13 residues.

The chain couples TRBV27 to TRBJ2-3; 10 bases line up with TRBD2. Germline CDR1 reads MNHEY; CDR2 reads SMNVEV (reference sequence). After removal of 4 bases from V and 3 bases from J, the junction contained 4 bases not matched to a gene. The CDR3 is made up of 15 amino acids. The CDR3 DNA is TGTGCCAGCAGTTCCAAACTAGCGGGGACAGATACGCAGTATTTT. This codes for CASSSKLAGTDTQYF.

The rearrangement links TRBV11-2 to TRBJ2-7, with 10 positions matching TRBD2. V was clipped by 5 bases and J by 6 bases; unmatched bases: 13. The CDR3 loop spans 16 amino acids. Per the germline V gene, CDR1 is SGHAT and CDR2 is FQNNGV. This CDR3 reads CASSERTGLATPEQYF. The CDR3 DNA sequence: TGTGCCAGCAGCGAAAGAACGGGACTAGCGACCCCCGAGCAGTACTTC. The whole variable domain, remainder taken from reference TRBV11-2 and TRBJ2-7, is EAGVAQSPRYKIIEKRQSVAFWCNPISGHATLYWYQQILGQGPKLLIQFQNNGVVDDSQLPKDRFSAERLKGVDSTLKIQPAKLEDSAVYLCASSERTGLATPEQYFGPGTRLTVT.

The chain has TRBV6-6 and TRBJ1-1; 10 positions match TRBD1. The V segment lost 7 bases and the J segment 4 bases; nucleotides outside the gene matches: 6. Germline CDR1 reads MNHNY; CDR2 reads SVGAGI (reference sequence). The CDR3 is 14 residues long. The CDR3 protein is CASTRQGAGTEAFF. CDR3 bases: TGTGCCAGCACTCGACAGGGGGCTGGCACTGAAGCTTTCTTT.

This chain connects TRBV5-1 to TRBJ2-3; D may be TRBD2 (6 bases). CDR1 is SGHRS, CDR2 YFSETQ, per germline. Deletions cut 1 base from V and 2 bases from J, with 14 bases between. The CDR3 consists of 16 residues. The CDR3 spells CASSLLQRAYTDTQYF. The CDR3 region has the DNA TGCGCCAGCAGCTTGCTCCAGCGGGCCTACACAGATACGCAGTATTTT.

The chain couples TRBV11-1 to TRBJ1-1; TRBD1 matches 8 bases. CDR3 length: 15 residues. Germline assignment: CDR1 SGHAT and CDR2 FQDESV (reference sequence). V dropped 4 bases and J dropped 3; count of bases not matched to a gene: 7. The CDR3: CASSSWTGLDTEAFF. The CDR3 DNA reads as TGTGCCAGCAGCTCTTGGACAGGGTTGGACACTGAAGCTTTCTTT. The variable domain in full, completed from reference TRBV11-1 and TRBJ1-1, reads EAEVAQSPRYKITEKSQAVAFWCDPISGHATLYWYRQILGQGPELLVQFQDESVVDDSQLPKDRFSAERLKGVDSTLKIQPAELGDSAMYLCASSSWTGLDTEAFFGQGTRLTVV.

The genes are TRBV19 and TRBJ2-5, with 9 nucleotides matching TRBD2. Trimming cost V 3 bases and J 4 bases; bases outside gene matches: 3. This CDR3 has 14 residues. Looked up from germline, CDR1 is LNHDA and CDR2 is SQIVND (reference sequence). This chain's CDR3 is CASSIGLALETQYF. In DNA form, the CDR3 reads TGTGCCAGTAGTATCGGACTAGCGCTAGAGACCCAGTACTTC.

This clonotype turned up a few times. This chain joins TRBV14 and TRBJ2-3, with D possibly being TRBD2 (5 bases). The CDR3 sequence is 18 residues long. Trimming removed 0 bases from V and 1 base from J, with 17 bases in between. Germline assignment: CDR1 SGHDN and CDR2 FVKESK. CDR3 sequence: CASSQESGVATRTDTQYF. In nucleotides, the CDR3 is TGTGCCAGCAGCCAAGAGTCCGGGGTGGCTACTCGCACAGATACGCAGTATTTT.

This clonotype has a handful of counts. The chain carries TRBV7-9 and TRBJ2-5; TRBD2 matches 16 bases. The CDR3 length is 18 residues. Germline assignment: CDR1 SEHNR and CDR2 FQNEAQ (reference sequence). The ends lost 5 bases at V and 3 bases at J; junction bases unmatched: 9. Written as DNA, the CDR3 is TGTGCCAGCAGCCGAGGGACTAGCGGGAGGGGAGGGGAAGAGACCCAGTACTTC. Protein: CASSRGTSGRGGEETQYF. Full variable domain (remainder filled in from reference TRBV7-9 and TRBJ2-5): DTGVSQNPRHKITKRGQNVTFRCDPISEHNRLYWYRQTLGQGPEFLTYFQNEAQLEKSRLLSDRFSAERPKGSFSTLEIQRTEQGDSAMYLCASSRGTSGRGGEETQYFGPGTRLLVL.

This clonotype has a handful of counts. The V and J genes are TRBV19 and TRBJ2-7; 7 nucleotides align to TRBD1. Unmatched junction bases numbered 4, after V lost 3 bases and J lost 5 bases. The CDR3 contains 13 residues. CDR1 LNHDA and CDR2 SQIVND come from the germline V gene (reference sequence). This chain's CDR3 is CASSIWQGDEQYF. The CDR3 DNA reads TGTGCCAGTAGTATCTGGCAGGGGGACGAGCAGTACTTC.

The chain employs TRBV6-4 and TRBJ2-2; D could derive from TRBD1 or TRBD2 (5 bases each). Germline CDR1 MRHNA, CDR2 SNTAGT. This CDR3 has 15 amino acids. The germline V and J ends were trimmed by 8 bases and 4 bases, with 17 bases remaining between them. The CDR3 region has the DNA TGTGCCAGCCGCTCCGAGGGGTTGGGCACCGGGGAGCTGTTTTTT. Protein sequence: CASRSEGLGTGELFF.

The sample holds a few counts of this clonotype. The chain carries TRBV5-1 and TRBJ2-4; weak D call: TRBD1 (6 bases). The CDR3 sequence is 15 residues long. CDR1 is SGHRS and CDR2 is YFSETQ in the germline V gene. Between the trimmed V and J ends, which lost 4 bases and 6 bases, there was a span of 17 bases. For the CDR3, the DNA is TGCGCCAGCAGCCCGGATTATGGGGGCCGAAACATTCAGTACTTC. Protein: CASSPDYGGRNIQYF. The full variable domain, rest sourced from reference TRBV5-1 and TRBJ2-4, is KAGVTQTPRYLIKTRGQQVTLSCSPISGHRSVSWYQQTPGQGLQFLFEYFSETQRNKGNFPGRFSGRQFSNSRSEMNVSTLELGDSALYLCASSPDYGGRNIQYFGAGTRLSVL.

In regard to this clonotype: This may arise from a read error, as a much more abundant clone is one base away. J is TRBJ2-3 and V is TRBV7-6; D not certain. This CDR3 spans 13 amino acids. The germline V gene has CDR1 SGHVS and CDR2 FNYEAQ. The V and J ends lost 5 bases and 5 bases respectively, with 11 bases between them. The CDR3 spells CASSLWPQDTQYF. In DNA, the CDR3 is TGTGCCAGCAGCCTTTGGCCCCAAGATACGCAGTATTTT.

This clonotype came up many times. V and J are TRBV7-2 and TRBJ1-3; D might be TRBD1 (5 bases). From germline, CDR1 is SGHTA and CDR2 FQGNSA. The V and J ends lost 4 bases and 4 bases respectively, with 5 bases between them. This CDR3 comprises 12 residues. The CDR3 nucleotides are TGTGCCAGCAGCTACAGGGGAAACACCATATATTTT. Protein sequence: CASSYRGNTIYF.

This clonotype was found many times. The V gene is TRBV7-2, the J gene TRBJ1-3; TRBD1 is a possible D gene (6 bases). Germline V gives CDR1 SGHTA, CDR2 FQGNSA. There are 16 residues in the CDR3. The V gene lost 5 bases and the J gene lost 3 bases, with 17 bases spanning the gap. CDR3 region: CASSVDGGGGGNTIYF. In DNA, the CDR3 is TGTGCCAGCAGCGTAGATGGGGGGGGCGGTGGAAACACCATATATTTT.

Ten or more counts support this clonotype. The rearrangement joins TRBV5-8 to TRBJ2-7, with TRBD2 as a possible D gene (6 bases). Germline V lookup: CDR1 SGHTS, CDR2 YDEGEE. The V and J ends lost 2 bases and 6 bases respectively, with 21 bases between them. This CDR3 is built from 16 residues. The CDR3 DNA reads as TGTGCCAGCAGCTTATGGGGTCAGGGAGGTTCGCGCGAGCAGTACTTC. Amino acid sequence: CASSLWGQGGSREQYF.

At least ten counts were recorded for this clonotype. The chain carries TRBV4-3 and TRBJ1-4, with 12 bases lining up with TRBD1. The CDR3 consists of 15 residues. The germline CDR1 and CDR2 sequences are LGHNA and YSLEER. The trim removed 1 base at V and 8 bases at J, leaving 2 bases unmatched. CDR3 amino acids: CASSQGDRGLEKLFF. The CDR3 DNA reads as TGCGCCAGCAGCCAAGGGGACAGGGGGCTAGAAAAACTGTTTTTT.

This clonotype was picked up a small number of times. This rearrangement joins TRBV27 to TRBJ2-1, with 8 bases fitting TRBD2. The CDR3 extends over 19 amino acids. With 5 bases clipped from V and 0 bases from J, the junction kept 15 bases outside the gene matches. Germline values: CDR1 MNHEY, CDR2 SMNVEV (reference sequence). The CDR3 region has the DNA TGTGCCAGCAGTCCCCGGGGGGGTCCCCGCCCTCACTCCTACAATGAGCAGTTCTTC. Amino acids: CASSPRGGPRPHSYNEQFF.

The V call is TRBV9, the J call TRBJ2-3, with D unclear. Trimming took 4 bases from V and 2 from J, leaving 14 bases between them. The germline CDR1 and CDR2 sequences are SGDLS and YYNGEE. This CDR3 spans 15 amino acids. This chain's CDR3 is CASSPLGVTTDTQYF. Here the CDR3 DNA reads TGTGCCAGCAGCCCTTTAGGCGTGACCACAGATACGCAGTATTTT. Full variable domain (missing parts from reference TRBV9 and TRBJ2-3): DSGVTQTPKHLITATGQRVTLRCSPRSGDLSVYWYQQSLDQGLQFLIQYYNGEERAKGNILERFSAQQFPDLHSELNLSSLELGDSALYFCASSPLGVTTDTQYFGPGTRLTVL.